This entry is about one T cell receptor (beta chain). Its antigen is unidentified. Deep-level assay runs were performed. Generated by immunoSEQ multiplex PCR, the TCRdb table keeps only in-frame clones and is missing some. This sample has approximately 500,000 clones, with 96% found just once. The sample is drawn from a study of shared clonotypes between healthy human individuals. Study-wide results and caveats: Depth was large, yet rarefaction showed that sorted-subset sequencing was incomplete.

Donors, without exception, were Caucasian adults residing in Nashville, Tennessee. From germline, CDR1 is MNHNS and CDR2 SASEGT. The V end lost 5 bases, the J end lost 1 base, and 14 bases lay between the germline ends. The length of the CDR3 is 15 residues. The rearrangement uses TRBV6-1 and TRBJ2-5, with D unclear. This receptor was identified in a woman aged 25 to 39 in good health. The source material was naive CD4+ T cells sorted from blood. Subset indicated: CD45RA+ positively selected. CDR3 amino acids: CASSTKTLAQETQYF. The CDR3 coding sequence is TGTGCCAGCAGTACTAAGACATTGGCCCAAGAGACCCAGTACTTC.